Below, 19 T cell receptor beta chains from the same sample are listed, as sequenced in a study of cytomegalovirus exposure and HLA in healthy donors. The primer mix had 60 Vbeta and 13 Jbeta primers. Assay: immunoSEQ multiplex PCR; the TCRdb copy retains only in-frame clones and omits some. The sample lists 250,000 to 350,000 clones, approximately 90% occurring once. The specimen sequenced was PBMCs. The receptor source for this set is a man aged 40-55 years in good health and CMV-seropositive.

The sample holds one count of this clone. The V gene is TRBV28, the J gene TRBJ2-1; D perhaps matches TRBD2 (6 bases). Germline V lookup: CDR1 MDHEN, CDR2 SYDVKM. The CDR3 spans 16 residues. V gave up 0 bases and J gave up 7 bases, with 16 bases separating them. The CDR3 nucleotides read TGTGCCAGCAGTTTATGGAACACGGGAGTACGGAATGAGCAGTTCTTC. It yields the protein CASSLWNTGVRNEQFF.

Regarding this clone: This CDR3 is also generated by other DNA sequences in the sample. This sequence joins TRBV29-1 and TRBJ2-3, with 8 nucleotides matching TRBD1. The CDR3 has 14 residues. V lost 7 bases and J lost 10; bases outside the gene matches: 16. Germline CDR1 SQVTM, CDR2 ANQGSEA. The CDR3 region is CSDGDRRSLRAQYF. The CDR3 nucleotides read TGCAGCGATGGGGACAGGAGGAGCCTCCGGGCGCAGTATTTT.

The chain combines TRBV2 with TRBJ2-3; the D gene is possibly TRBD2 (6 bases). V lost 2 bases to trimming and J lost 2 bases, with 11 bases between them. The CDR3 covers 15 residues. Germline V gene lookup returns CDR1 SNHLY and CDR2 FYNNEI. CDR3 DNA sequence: TGTGCCAGCAGTGAAAAGGCGGGGTACACAGATACGCAGTATTTT. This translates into CASSEKAGYTDTQYF.

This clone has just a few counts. DNA of the CDR3: TGTGCCAGCAGTCTGACAGGGGCTGGTAACGAGCAGTACTTC. Translation gives CASSLTGAGNEQYF. The V and J genes are TRBV6-5 and TRBJ2-7; TRBD1 matches 8 bases. Germline V gives CDR1 MNHEY, CDR2 SVGAGI. V shed 5 bases, J shed 5 bases, and the junction held 8 bases outside the gene matches. The CDR3 covers 14 residues.

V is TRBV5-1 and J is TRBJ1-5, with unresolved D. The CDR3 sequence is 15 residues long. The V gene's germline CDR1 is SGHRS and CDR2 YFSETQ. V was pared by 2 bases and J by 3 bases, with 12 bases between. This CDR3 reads CASSFSSGANQPQHF. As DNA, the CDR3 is TGCGCCAGCAGCTTTTCATCCGGAGCCAATCAGCCCCAGCATTTT. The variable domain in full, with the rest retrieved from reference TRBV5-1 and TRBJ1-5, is KAGVTQTPRYLIKTRGQQVTLSCSPISGHRSVSWYQQTPGQGLQFLFEYFSETQRNKGNFPGRFSGRQFSNSRSEMNVSTLELGDSALYLCASSFSSGANQPQHFGDGTRLSIL.

The CDR3: CASSREPNTGELFF. CDR3 DNA: TGTGCCAGCAGCAGGGAGCCGAACACCGGGGAGCTGTTTTTT. V gene TRBV5-4 combines with J gene TRBJ2-2, with D possibly TRBD2 on 5 matching bases. The CDR3 has 14 residues. CDR1 is SGHNT, CDR2 YYREEE, per germline (reference sequence). The V and J ends lost 4 bases and 0 bases respectively, with 7 bases between them.

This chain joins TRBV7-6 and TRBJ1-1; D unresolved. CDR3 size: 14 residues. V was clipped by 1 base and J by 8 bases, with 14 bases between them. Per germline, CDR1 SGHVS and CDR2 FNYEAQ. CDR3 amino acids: CASSLVFDGAEAFF. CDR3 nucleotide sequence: TGTGCCAGCAGCTTAGTGTTTGACGGAGCCGAAGCTTTCTTT.

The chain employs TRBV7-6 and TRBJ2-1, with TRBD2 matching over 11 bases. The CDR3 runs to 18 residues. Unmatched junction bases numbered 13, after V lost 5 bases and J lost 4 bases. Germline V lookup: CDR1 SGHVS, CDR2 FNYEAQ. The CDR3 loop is CASSLGYQGLAGYNEQFF. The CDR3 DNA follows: TGTGCCAGCAGCCTCGGTTATCAAGGACTAGCGGGTTACAATGAGCAGTTCTTC.

CDR3 nucleotides: TGTGCCAGCAGTTTATCGTGGGACAGGGTGAGCAATCAGCCCCAGCATTTT. Encoded protein: CASSLSWDRVSNQPQHF. The chain has TRBV27 and TRBJ1-5, with 9 bases identical to TRBD1. Unmatched junction bases numbered 4, after V lost 0 bases and J lost 1 base. Per the germline V gene, CDR1 is MNHEY and CDR2 is SMNVEV (reference sequence). The CDR3 contains 17 residues.

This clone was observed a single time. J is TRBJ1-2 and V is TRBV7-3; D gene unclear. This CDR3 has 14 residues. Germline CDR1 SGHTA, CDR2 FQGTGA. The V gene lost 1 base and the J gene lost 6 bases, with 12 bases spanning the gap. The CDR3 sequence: CASSLRAGADGYTF. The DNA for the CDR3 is TGTGCCAGCAGCTTAAGGGCAGGCGCCGATGGCTACACCTTC.

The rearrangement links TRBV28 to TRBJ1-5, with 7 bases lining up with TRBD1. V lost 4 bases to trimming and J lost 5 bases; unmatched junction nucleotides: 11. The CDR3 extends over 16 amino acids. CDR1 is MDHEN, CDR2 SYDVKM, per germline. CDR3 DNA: TGTGCCAGCAGTTCGACGGGACAGCCCAGGGATCAGCCCCAGCATTTT. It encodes CASSSTGQPRDQPQHF.

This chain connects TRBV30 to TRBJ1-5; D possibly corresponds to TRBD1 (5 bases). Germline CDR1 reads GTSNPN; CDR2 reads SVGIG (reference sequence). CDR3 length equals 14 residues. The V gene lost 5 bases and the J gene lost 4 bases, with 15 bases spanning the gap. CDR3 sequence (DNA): TGTGCCTGGGGCCATGGGGCTGAAAATCAGCCCCAGCATTTT. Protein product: CAWGHGAENQPQHF.

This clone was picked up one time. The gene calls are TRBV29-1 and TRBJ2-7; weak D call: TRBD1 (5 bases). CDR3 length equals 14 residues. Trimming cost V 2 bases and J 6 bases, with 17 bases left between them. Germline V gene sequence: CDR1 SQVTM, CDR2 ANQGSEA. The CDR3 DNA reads TGCAGCGTTGAATTGGGTGACAGAGTAGGCGAGCAGTACTTC. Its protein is CSVELGDRVGEQYF.

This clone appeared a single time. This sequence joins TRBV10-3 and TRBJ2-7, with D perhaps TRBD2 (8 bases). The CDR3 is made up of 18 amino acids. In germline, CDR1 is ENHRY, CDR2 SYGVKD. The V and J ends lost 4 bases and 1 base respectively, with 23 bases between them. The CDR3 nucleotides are TGTGCCATCAGTGCGGGAGGGGGCTATAACACGTATTCCTACGAGCAGTACTTC. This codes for CAISAGGGYNTYSYEQYF.

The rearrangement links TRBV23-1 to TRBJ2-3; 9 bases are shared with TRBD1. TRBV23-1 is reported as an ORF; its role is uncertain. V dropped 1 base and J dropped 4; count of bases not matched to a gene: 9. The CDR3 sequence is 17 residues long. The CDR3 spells CASSQWWDRASADTQYF. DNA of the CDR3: TGCGCCAGCAGTCAATGGTGGGACAGGGCGTCCGCAGATACGCAGTATTTT.

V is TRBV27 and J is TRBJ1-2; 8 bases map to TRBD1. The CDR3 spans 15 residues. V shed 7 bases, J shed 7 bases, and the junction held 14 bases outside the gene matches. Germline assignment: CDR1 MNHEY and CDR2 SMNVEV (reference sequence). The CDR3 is CASTPGGQGAGGYTF. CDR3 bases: TGTGCCAGCACTCCTGGTGGGCAGGGGGCCGGTGGCTACACCTTC.

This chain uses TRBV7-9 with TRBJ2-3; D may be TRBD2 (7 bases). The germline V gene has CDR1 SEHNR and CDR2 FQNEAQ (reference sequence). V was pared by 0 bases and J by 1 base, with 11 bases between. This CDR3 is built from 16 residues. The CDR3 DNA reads TGTGCCAGCAGCTTAGCGGGGGCGGGGGGCACAGATACGCAGTATTTT. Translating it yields CASSLAGAGGTDTQYF.

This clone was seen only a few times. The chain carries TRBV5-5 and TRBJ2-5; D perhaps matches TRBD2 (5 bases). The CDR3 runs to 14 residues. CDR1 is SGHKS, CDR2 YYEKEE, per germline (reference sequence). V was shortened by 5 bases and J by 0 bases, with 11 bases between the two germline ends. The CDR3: CASRAGGYQETQYF. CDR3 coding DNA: TGTGCCAGCAGGGCTGGCGGGTACCAAGAGACCCAGTACTTC.

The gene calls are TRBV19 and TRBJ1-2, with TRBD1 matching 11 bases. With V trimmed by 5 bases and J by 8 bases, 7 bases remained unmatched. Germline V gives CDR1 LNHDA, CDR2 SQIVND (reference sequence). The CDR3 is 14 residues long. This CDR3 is CASSLGQGATGYTF. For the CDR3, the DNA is TGTGCCAGTAGTCTTGGACAGGGGGCAACGGGCTACACCTTC.